The rows below give T cell receptor beta chains drawn from one sample of a study of T-cell memory formation after mild COVID-19. TCRdb re-called the 5' RACE reads with MiXCR, one entry per CDR3 protein. The table lists under 250,000 distinct CDR3 sequences, 15% to 17% of them singletons, with approximately 2.1% in the top ten. Sequenced input: PBMCs or a T cell subset sorted from them (not recorded which). The receptors were sampled from an adult woman who had mild COVID-19 (a few samples of this study predate the infection). Cell type and time point are not known. Each CDR3 is given with its conserved first and last residue. The D gene is left open where the match is weak. Where a row states a size, it is once, few, many or the class of an expanded clone; other rows omit it.

clone size,V gene,J gene,D gene,CDR3 DNA,CDR3 protein
NA,TRBV4-3,TRBJ2-6,NA,TGCGCCAGCAGCCAGGACAGTCCCTCTGGGGCCAACGTCCTGACTTTC,CASSQDSPSGANVLTF
few,TRBV10-3,TRBJ2-7,TRBD1,TGTGCCATCAGTGAGGGGACAGGCTACGAGCAGTACTTC,CAISEGTGYEQYF
NA,TRBV6-6,TRBJ1-3,NA,TGTGCCAGCAGTTCTCAAAACACCATATATTTT,CASSSQNTIYF
NA,TRBV18,TRBJ2-7,NA,TGTGCCAGCTCACCAGGAGCACAGGCCGTCTACGAGCAGTACTTC,CASSPGAQAVYEQYF
NA,TRBV30,TRBJ2-2,TRBD1,TGTGCCTGGACCCGGTGGGCAGGGGGATGGACCGGGGAGCTGTTTTTT,CAWTRWAGGWTGELFF
once,TRBV7-8,TRBJ2-3,NA,TGTGCCAGCAGCTCCCAACAGACCAGGGGCACAGATACGCAGTATTTT,CASSSQQTRGTDTQYF
NA,TRBV18,TRBJ1-2,NA,TGTGCCAGCTCCCCGGTGGGGGGCGATGGCTACACCTTC,CASSPVGGDGYTF
few,TRBV6-1,TRBJ1-2,TRBD1,TGTGCCAGCAGTCCGCGGGACAGGGGGCTTGATGGCTACACCTTC,CASSPRDRGLDGYTF
NA,TRBV2,TRBJ2-5,TRBD2,TGTGCCAGCAAGCGGGGGGAACAAGAGACCCAGTACTTC,CASKRGEQETQYF
few,TRBV7-9,TRBJ1-1,NA,TGTGCCAGCAGCTTAGCCATGGGGCCGAACACTGAAGCTTTCTTT,CASSLAMGPNTEAFF
few,TRBV7-2,TRBJ1-1,NA,TGTGCCAGCAGCGTTGCGACAGGCATGAACACTGAAGCTTTCTTT,CASSVATGMNTEAFF
few,TRBV12-3/TRBV12-4,TRBJ1-2,TRBD1,TGTGCCAGCAGTCGACAGGGGCGAAGGGGCTACACCTTC,CASSRQGRRGYTF
few,TRBV20-1,TRBJ1-5,NA,TGCAGTGCTAGAGATAGCGGTCAGCCCCAGCATTTT,CSARDSGQPQHF
NA,TRBV9,TRBJ2-5,TRBD2,TGTGCCAGCAGTGCCGGGACTAGCCCCCAGCAAGAGACCCAGTACTTC,CASSAGTSPQQETQYF
many,TRBV3-1,TRBJ1-5,NA,TGTGCCAGCAGCCAAACGATAGGACAGTCGCTTTATAGCAATCAGCCCCAGCATTTT,CASSQTIGQSLYSNQPQHF
few,TRBV13,TRBJ2-5,TRBD2,TGTGCCAGCAGCTTAGCGCCTAGCGGAAAAAGGGAGACCCAGTACTTC,CASSLAPSGKRETQYF
NA,TRBV7-3,TRBJ2-7,TRBD2,TGTGCCAGCAGCTCTGGACTAGCGGGAGACGAGCAGTACTTC,CASSSGLAGDEQYF
NA,TRBV6-1,TRBJ2-1,NA,TGTGCCAGCAATGGGGGTTGGGACTTGCAGTTCTTC,CASNGGWDLQFF
few,TRBV7-2,TRBJ1-5,NA,TGTGCCAGCAGCTTAGTAGCAGGGCAGAATCAGCCCCAGCATTTT,CASSLVAGQNQPQHF
NA,TRBV5-1,TRBJ2-1,NA,TGCGCCAGCAGCTTGGACCCTTCCGGGACAAGCCACAATGAGCAGTTCTTC,CASSLDPSGTSHNEQFF
few,TRBV5-4,TRBJ1-4,TRBD1,TGTGCCAGCAGCTTTGGACAGGGGGCGAGGGAAAAACTGTTTTTT,CASSFGQGAREKLFF
few,TRBV5-1,TRBJ2-7,TRBD2,TGCGCCAGCAGCTCCCCGTCTAGCGGGAGATCCTCCTACGAGCAGTACTTC,CASSSPSSGRSSYEQYF
NA,TRBV5-1,TRBJ1-1,TRBD1,TGCGCCAGCAGCGCAGGACAGGGGGGGACTGAAGCTTTCTTT,CASSAGQGGTEAFF
NA,TRBV5-1,TRBJ1-2,NA,TGCGCCAGCAGCCCTTTGGGTGGACACTCTAACTATGGCTACACCTTC,CASSPLGGHSNYGYTF
many,TRBV5-1,TRBJ2-1,NA,TGCGCCAGCAGCTTGGCCGGACCAAATGTGCAGTTCTTC,CASSLAGPNVQFF
few,TRBV2,TRBJ1-6,NA,TGTGCCAGCAGCCCGGGACACCGGAATTCACCCCTCCACTTT,CASSPGHRNSPLHF
NA,TRBV12-3/TRBV12-4,TRBJ1-6,NA,TGTGCCAGCAGTTCCGGGGGGGGGATACCCCTCCACTTT,CASSSGGGIPLHF
NA,TRBV3-1,TRBJ2-7,NA,TGTGCCAGCAGCCAAAACGTGCGGTTCTCCTACGAGCAGTACTTC,CASSQNVRFSYEQYF
NA,TRBV12-3/TRBV12-4,TRBJ2-1,NA,TGTGCCAGCAGTTTGTACTCCCCGTCGGGTAATGAGCAGTTCTTC,CASSLYSPSGNEQFF
many,TRBV15,TRBJ2-3,NA,TGTGCCACCAGCAAGAGGCAGGGCGCAGATACGCAGTATTTT,CATSKRQGADTQYF
once,TRBV5-4,TRBJ2-1,NA,TGTGCCAGCAGCTTGACGGCCTCCAATGAGCAGTTCTTC,CASSLTASNEQFF
NA,TRBV11-3,TRBJ1-6,TRBD1,TGTGCCAGCAGCTTAGACGACAGGGGGAATTCACCCCTCCACTTT,CASSLDDRGNSPLHF
few,TRBV6-5,TRBJ2-3,TRBD2,TGTGCCAGCAGGGATGGGGGAGGGCCGGGAGATACGCAGTATTTT,CASRDGGGPGDTQYF
NA,TRBV12-3/TRBV12-4,TRBJ2-3,TRBD1,TGTGCCAGCAACCTCCGGGACAGCGAGCCTACTAGCACAGATACGCAGTATTTT,CASNLRDSEPTSTDTQYF
NA,TRBV20-1,TRBJ2-1,TRBD1,TGCAGTGCTTTTCCCGGGACAGCGAACAATGAGCAGTTCTTC,CSAFPGTANNEQFF
few,TRBV19,TRBJ1-5,TRBD1,TGTGCCAGTAGTACCGGACAGGGGGCCGGGAAGCCCCAGCATTTT,CASSTGQGAGKPQHF
many,TRBV5-6,TRBJ2-7,NA,TGTGCCAGCAGCCGCGGGGCGCGCTACGAGCAGTACTTC,CASSRGARYEQYF
NA,TRBV6-1,TRBJ2-7,NA,TGTGCCAGCACCCTTGCCTACGAGCAGTACTTC,CASTLAYEQYF
NA,TRBV18,TRBJ2-3,NA,TGTGCCAGCTCCACAGAAAGCACAGATACGCAGTATTTT,CASSTESTDTQYF
NA,TRBV6-1,TRBJ2-5,TRBD1,TGTGCCAGCAGAGGGACAGTCCAAGAGACCCAGTACTTC,CASRGTVQETQYF
many,TRBV5-1,TRBJ2-1,NA,TGCGCCAGCAGCCCCAGCCCTCGTGCCACCTCCTACAATGAGCAGTTCTTC,CASSPSPRATSYNEQFF
NA,TRBV6-1,TRBJ2-2,NA,TGTGACAGCAGGGACGGCCTGTTCACCGGGGAGCTGTTTTTT,CDSRDGLFTGELFF
few,TRBV12-3/TRBV12-4,TRBJ2-7,NA,TGTGCCAGCAGTTTAGTCGAGCTTACCTCTGGGCGCGAGCAGTACTTC,CASSLVELTSGREQYF
few,TRBV20-1,TRBJ1-2,TRBD1,TGCAGTGCTACGGAGGACAGGGGGCTAAGCCGCTATGGCTACACCTTC,CSATEDRGLSRYGYTF
many,TRBV11-2,TRBJ2-1,NA,TGTGCCAGCAGCTTAGATATCGGCCGTCGGGGTGAGCAGTTCTTC,CASSLDIGRRGEQFF
many,TRBV25-1,TRBJ1-2,TRBD1,TGTGCCAGCAGTGCCCTTGGGACAGGGGCCCCCTCTACCTATGGCTACACCTTC,CASSALGTGAPSTYGYTF
NA,TRBV12-3/TRBV12-4,TRBJ1-1,NA,TGTGCAACAGCGGATTCGAACACTGAAGCTTTCTTT,CATADSNTEAFF